Below, 13 T cell receptor beta chains from the same sample are listed, as sequenced in a study of PD-L1 blockade in urothelial cancer. Time point of the sample: pretreatment peripheral blood. Using immunoSEQ multiplex PCR, the repertoire was profiled, and TCRdb retains in-frame clones only, with some absent. In the table there are around 68,000 clones, about 81% of which are singletons. The source was PBMCs, collected around atezolizumab (anti-PD-L1) treatment. These receptors all come from a man between 65 and 79 years old with urothelial cancer.

The chain couples TRBV7-2 to TRBJ2-7; TRBD2 matches 7 bases. The CDR3 has 14 residues. The ends lost 6 bases at V and 3 bases at J; junction bases unmatched: 8. Germline CDR1 reads SGHTA; CDR2 reads FQGNSA. The CDR3: CASSSPGGLYEQYF. DNA for the CDR3: TGTGCCAGCAGTTCCCCGGGAGGACTCTACGAGCAGTACTTC.

The chain employs TRBV18 and TRBJ1-5; TRBD1 might be the D (5 bases). This CDR3 is 17 amino acids long. V was clipped by 5 bases and J by 1 base, with 18 bases between them. Germline V gene data show CDR1 as KGHSH and CDR2 as LQKENI. The CDR3 nucleotides are TGTGCCAGCTCATCCACCCGCGGGGCCTCGAGCAATCAGCCCCAGCATTTT. Translated, it gives CASSSTRGASSNQPQHF.

The genes are TRBV2 and TRBJ2-7; tentatively, D is TRBD1 (6 bases). The ends were cut back, 7 bases at V and 4 bases at J, with 17 bases in the middle. The CDR3 contains 14 residues. Germline assignment: CDR1 SNHLY and CDR2 FYNNEI. The CDR3 sequence: CASKRGTERYEQYF. CDR3 bases: TGTGCCAGCAAGAGGGGGACGGAACGATACGAGCAGTACTTC.

The chain employs TRBV19 and TRBJ2-2; TRBD2 matches 9 bases. Trimming at V came to 3 bases and at J to 5 bases, leaving 7 bases not matched to a gene. From germline, CDR1 is LNHDA and CDR2 SQIVND (reference sequence). There are 16 residues in the CDR3. In nucleotides, the CDR3 is TGTGCCAGTAGTATTGAGACTAGCGGAGGGACCGGGGAGCTGTTTTTT. It is translated as CASSIETSGGTGELFF.

The J gene is TRBJ2-2, the V gene TRBV27; 11 bases align to TRBD2. This CDR3 is built from 18 residues. Germline V gene data show CDR1 as MNHEY and CDR2 as SMNVEV (reference sequence). Trimming cost V 5 bases and J 5 bases; bases outside gene matches: 13. CDR3 loop: CASSHLATSGRGTGELFF. CDR3 sequence (DNA): TGTGCCAGCAGTCACCTCGCTACTAGCGGGAGAGGTACCGGGGAGCTGTTTTTT.

The J gene is TRBJ1-3, the V gene TRBV9, with 9 bases that match TRBD1. V lost 0 bases to trimming and J lost 0 bases; unmatched junction nucleotides: 10. In germline, CDR1 is SGDLS, CDR2 YYNGEE. CDR3 length equals 19 residues. CDR3 in amino acids: CASSVGPARQGGSGNTIYF. In DNA form, the CDR3 reads TGTGCCAGCAGCGTAGGGCCTGCCCGACAGGGGGGCTCTGGAAACACCATATATTTT.

In its sample, this clone was seen once. This rearrangement joins TRBV27 to TRBJ2-2, with D possibly being TRBD2 (5 bases). The CDR3 runs to 13 residues. Trimming removed 6 bases at V and 1 base at J, with 6 bases between. The germline V gene has CDR1 MNHEY and CDR2 SMNVEV (reference sequence). CDR3: CASSGLNTGELFF. For the CDR3, the DNA is TGTGCCAGCAGCGGACTGAACACCGGGGAGCTGTTTTTT.

This CDR3 reads CASSGTSLETQYF. CDR3 in DNA: TGTGCCTCTTCCGGGACTAGTCTGGAGACCCAGTACTTC. This chain uses TRBV11-3 with TRBJ2-5; 8 bases are shared with TRBD2. The trim removed 11 bases at V and 5 bases at J, leaving 10 bases unmatched. The CDR3 sequence is 13 residues long. Germline CDR1 and CDR2: SGHNT and YENEEA.

The rearrangement uses TRBV7-2 and TRBJ1-1, with a tentative D call TRBD1 (5 bases). Germline V gene sequence: CDR1 SGHTA, CDR2 FQGNSA. The CDR3 contains 14 residues. Deletions cut 7 bases from V and 2 bases from J, with 14 bases between. The CDR3 region is CASTPPRTNTEAFF. In nucleotides, the CDR3 is TGTGCCAGCACCCCTCCGCGGACAAACACTGAAGCTTTCTTT.

This chain uses TRBV19 with TRBJ1-1, with D possibly matching TRBD1 (6 bases). The V end lost 3 bases, the J end lost 4 bases, and 12 bases lay between the germline ends. The CDR3 extends over 14 amino acids. The germline V gene has CDR1 LNHDA and CDR2 SQIVND (reference sequence). The CDR3 loop is CASSIRQGSTEAFF. CDR3 bases: TGTGCCAGTAGTATCCGGCAGGGGAGCACTGAAGCTTTCTTT.

A few counts support this clone. This chain connects TRBV7-9 to TRBJ2-5; D may be TRBD2 (5 bases). Germline loops: CDR1 SEHNR, CDR2 FQNEAQ (reference sequence). Trimming took 5 bases from V and 5 from J, leaving 21 bases between them. This CDR3 has 16 residues. The CDR3 coding sequence is TGTGCCAGCAGCCCCCTAACGGGTCAAGGCGGGGAGACCCAGTACTTC. It codes for CASSPLTGQGGETQYF.

The V and J genes are TRBV6-1 and TRBJ2-3, with D possibly being TRBD1 (6 bases). Germline V gene lookup returns CDR1 MNHNS and CDR2 SASEGT. V was pared by 4 bases and J by 6 bases, with 11 bases between. This CDR3 contains 13 residues. The CDR3 bases are TGTGCCAGCAGTGGTTATCAGGGGGATACGCAGTATTTT. Its protein product is CASSGYQGDTQYF.

The genes are TRBV5-6 and TRBJ2-5, with TRBD2 as a possible D gene (6 bases). V was pared by 5 bases and J by 6 bases, with 14 bases between. The germline V gene has CDR1 SGHDT and CDR2 YYEEEE. This CDR3 spans 13 amino acids. This CDR3 is CASSFAEGKTQYF. The CDR3 region has the DNA TGTGCCAGCAGTTTCGCGGAGGGAAAGACCCAGTACTTC.